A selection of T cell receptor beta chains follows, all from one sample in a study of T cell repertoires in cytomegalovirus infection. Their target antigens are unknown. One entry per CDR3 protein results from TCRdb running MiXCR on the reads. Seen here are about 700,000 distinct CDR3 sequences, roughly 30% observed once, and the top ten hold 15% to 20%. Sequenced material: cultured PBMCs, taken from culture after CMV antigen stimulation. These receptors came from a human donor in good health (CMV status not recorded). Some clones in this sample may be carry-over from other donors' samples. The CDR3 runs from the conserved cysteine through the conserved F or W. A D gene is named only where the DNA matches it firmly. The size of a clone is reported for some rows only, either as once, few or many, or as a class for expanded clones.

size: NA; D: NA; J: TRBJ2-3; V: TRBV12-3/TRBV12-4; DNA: TGTGCCAGCAGTTTAGCGCGGCCTTATACGCAGTATTTT; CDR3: CASSLARPYTQYF
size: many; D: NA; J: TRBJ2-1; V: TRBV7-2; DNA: TGTGCCAGCAGCTCAATGGTCGCGGGGTCCGATAGGCAGTTCTTC; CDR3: CASSSMVAGSDRQFF
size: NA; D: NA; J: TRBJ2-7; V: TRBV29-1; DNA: TGCAGCGTTGGAGGGTTATCCTACGAGCAGTACTTC; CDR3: CSVGGLSYEQYF
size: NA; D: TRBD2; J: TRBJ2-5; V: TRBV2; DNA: TGTGCCAGCAGTGAAGGCAACGGACTAGTGCAAGAGACCCAGTACTTC; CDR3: CASSEGNGLVQETQYF
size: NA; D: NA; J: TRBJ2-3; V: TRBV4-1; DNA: TGCGCCAGCAGCTTCCGGGCCCGAAGTCCAGATACGCAGTATTTT; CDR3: CASSFRARSPDTQYF
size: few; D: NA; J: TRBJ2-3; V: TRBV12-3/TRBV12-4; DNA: TGTGCCAGCAGCCCGAGCAGCGCCGGGACAGATACGCAGTATTTT; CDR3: CASSPSSAGTDTQYF
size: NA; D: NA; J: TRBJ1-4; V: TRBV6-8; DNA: TGTGCCAGCTATCGCTCTAATGAAAAACTGTTTTTT; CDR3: CASYRSNEKLFF
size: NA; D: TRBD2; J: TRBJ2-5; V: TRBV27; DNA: TGTGCCAGCAGTTTAACCAAGCGGGAGAGGGGAGAGACCCAGTACTTC; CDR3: CASSLTKRERGETQYF
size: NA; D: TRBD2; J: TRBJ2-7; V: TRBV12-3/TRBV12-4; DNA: TGTGCCAGCAGCCCTAGGCTAGGACTAGCGGGATCAGCCTACGAGCAGTACTTC; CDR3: CASSPRLGLAGSAYEQYF
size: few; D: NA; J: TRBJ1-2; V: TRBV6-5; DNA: TGTGCCAGCAGCCGGGCAGGCGGGGCGGGAAAAGGCTACACCTTC; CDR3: CASSRAGGAGKGYTF
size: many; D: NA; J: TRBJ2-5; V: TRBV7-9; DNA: TGTGCCAGCAGCTTACAACCCGATGGGACCCAGTACTTC; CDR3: CASSLQPDGTQYF
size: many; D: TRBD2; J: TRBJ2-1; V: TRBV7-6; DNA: TGTGCCAGCAGCATAGCCCCGCTAGCGGCTTACAATGAGCAGTTCTTC; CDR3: CASSIAPLAAYNEQFF
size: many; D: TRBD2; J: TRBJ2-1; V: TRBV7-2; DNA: TGTGCCAGCAGCCCCAGGACTAGCCACGGCAATGAGCAGTTCTTC; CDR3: CASSPRTSHGNEQFF
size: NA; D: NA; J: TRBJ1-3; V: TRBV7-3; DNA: TGTGCCAGCAGCTCACCTGTACAGGCTGTAAACACCATATATTTT; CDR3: CASSSPVQAVNTIYF
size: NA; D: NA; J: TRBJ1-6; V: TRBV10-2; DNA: TGCGCCAGCATCAGATTCCCCGGCGATGCTCCCCTCCACTTT; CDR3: CASIRFPGDAPLHF
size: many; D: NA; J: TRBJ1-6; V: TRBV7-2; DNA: TGTGCCAGCAGCTTAGTAGGGGACATCTATAATTCACCCCTCCACTTT; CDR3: CASSLVGDIYNSPLHF
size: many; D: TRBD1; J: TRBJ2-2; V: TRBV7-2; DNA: TGTGCCAGCCTTAACAGGGGGCGCCTTGCCGGGGAGCTGTTTTTT; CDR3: CASLNRGRLAGELFF
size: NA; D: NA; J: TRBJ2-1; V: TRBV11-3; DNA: TGTGCCAGCAGCTTAGTATTTGGCAGGGGGGTGAACAATGAGCAGTTCTTC; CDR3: CASSLVFGRGVNNEQFF
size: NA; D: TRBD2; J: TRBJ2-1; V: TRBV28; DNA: TGTGCCAGCAGTCCTCTGTACAGCGGGGCATTCTACAATGAGCAGTTCTTC; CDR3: CASSPLYSGAFYNEQFF
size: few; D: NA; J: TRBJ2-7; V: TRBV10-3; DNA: TGTGCCATCGGAGGGTCCAGGGGGGGCTACGAGCAGTACTTC; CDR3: CAIGGSRGGYEQYF
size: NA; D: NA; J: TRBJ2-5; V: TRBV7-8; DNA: TGTGCCAGCAGCCCCCTCCCAACGGGGGAGAGGGGAGAGACCCAGTACTTC; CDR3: CASSPLPTGERGETQYF
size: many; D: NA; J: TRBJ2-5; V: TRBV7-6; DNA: TGTGCCAGCAGCTTAGCGGGCCAGCTTTTGAGGGAGACCCAGTACTTC; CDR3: CASSLAGQLLRETQYF
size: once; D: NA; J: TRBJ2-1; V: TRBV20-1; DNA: TGCAGTGCTAGCGAAAACTACAATGAGCAGTTCTTC; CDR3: CSASENYNEQFF
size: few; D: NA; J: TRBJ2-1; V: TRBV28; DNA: TGTGCCAGCAGTCGCAAGACCGCTGCCAATTTGCGGCAGTTCTTC; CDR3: CASSRKTAANLRQFF
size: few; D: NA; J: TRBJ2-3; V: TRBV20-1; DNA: TGCAGTGCCCACGACAGGACAGCGTCGGCCACAGATACGCAGTATTTT; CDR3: CSAHDRTASATDTQYF
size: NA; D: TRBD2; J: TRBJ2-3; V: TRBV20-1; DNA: TGCAGTGCTAGAGGGCGGGGGGGGACCACAGATACGCAGTATTTT; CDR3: CSARGRGGTTDTQYF
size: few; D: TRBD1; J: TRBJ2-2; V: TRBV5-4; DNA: TGTGCCACCTCGACAGGGGATGCGAGCGGGGAGCTGTTTTTT; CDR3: CATSTGDASGELFF